These 21 T cell receptor beta chains share one sample of origin, sequenced in a study of blood T cell repertoires in COVID-19. Only in-frame clones appear in the TCRdb table, and some are missing; sequencing was by immunoSEQ multiplex PCR. This table has 140,000 to 150,000 clones, over 75% appearing once. The source material was peripheral blood. All receptors come from a man younger than 35 with COVID-19, enrolled during active disease.

This clone was detected a few times. The chain combines TRBV15 with TRBJ2-7, with D possibly being TRBD2 (6 bases). Germline values: CDR1 LNHNV, CDR2 YYDKDF (reference sequence). With 2 bases removed from V and 7 bases from J, the gap between germline ends came to 12 bases. There are 13 residues in the CDR3. This chain's CDR3 is CATSRMAGREQYF. The CDR3 DNA is TGTGCCACCAGCAGAATGGCGGGGAGGGAGCAGTACTTC.

The chain links TRBV28 to TRBJ2-3; D remains ambiguous. CDR1 and CDR2 (germline): MDHEN, SYDVKM. Trimming cost V 5 bases and J 0 bases, with 15 bases left between them. The CDR3 spans 16 residues. CDR3 nucleotide sequence: TGTGCCAGCAGTACCATCTGGAGCCTGAGCACAGATACGCAGTATTTT. It translates to CASSTIWSLSTDTQYF.

This clone was seen a handful of times. CDR3: CASSSGTGPYEQYF. For the CDR3, the DNA is TGTGCCAGCAGTTCAGGGACAGGGCCCTACGAGCAGTACTTC. The gene calls are TRBV27 and TRBJ2-7; 9 nucleotides line up with TRBD1. The CDR3 extends over 14 amino acids. Looked up from germline, CDR1 is MNHEY and CDR2 is SMNVEV (reference sequence). V shed 4 bases and J 2 bases; nucleotides not matched to a gene: 3.

The chain uses TRBV5-3 and TRBJ2-3; D not resolved. TRBV5-3 qualifies as an ORF whose function is uncertain. The CDR3 has 15 amino acids. V was pared by 0 bases and J by 5 bases, with 13 bases between. Here the CDR3 DNA reads TGTGCCAGAAGCTTGGTTCTGAGGCCCATAGATACGCAGTATTTT. It codes for CARSLVLRPIDTQYF.

The CDR3 reads CASSWRIPPSGNQPQHF. DNA for the CDR3: TGTGCCAGCAGTTGGAGGATTCCACCTTCAGGCAATCAGCCCCAGCATTTT. The chain carries TRBV6-2 or TRBV6-3 and TRBJ1-5; no firm D call. Germline V gene sequence: CDR1 MNHEY, CDR2 SVGEGT. The V end was cut by 4 bases, the J end by 2 bases, with 18 bases between. This CDR3 contains 17 residues.

This clone appeared once. The J gene is TRBJ2-1, the V gene TRBV6-5, with D perhaps TRBD1 (5 bases). CDR1 and CDR2 from the germline V gene are MNHEY and SVGAGI. V shed 4 bases and J shed 3 bases, with 16 bases lying between them. The CDR3 runs 16 residues. The CDR3 DNA sequence: TGTGCCAGCAGTTTGACAGTGTCCCTACGCTACAATGAGCAGTTCTTC. Protein sequence: CASSLTVSLRYNEQFF.

Remarks on this clone: The junction differs from germline at one of its ends, possibly a read error. The chain joins TRBV19 to TRBJ2-7; D not resolved. Germline CDR1 LNHDA, CDR2 SQIVND (reference sequence). The CDR3 length is 15 residues. The CDR3 DNA is TGTGCCAGTAGTCCTGGTTACGGTAGAAACTACGAGCTGTACTTC. Its translation: CASSPGYGRNYELYF.

This clone was picked up a small number of times. This chain connects TRBV27 to TRBJ2-1, with TRBD2 identical over 11 bases. This CDR3 contains 18 residues. V lost 0 bases to trimming and J lost 6 bases; unmatched junction nucleotides: 10. The V gene's germline CDR1 is MNHEY and CDR2 SMNVEV (reference sequence). The CDR3 protein is CASSLSDPLAGVSNEQFF. The DNA of the CDR3 is TGTGCCAGCAGTTTATCGGACCCACTAGCGGGAGTAAGCAATGAGCAGTTCTTC.

V and J are TRBV28 and TRBJ1-5; 7 bases agree with TRBD1. CDR1 is MDHEN, CDR2 SYDVKM, per germline. The CDR3 is 16 residues long. V lost 2 bases and J lost 0; bases outside the gene matches: 4. CDR3 sequence: CASSLVTGDSNQPQHF. CDR3 bases: TGTGCCAGCAGTTTAGTAACAGGGGATAGCAATCAGCCCCAGCATTTT.

This rearrangement joins TRBV20-1 to TRBJ1-6, with no clear D. The CDR3 is 16 amino acids. V shed 4 bases and J shed 5 bases, with 18 bases lying between them. In germline, CDR1 is DFQATT, CDR2 SNEGSKA (reference sequence). CDR3 protein: CSANDGLGSDNSPLHF. The DNA of the CDR3 is TGCAGTGCTAATGACGGGTTGGGGAGCGATAATTCACCCCTCCACTTT.

The gene calls are TRBV27 and TRBJ2-3; D gene unclear. Germline CDR1 MNHEY, CDR2 SMNVEV (reference sequence). Deletions cut 5 bases from V and 4 bases from J, with 10 bases between. There are 13 residues in the CDR3. The CDR3 sequence is CASSSRRPDTQYF. The CDR3 DNA follows: TGTGCCAGCAGTAGCCGTCGCCCAGATACGCAGTATTTT.

This chain links TRBV9 with TRBJ2-1, with 7 bases fitting TRBD2. The CDR3 totals 15 residues. Trimming removed 0 bases from V and 4 bases from J; junction bases left unmatched: 4. Germline V gene lookup returns CDR1 SGDLS and CDR2 YYNGEE. CDR3 sequence reads: CASSVGLAAYNEQFF. The CDR3 nucleotides read TGTGCCAGCAGCGTAGGCCTAGCGGCGTACAATGAGCAGTTCTTC.

This rearrangement joins TRBV29-1 to TRBJ1-1, with no clear D. The CDR3 consists of 13 residues. V was cut by 1 base and J by 1 base, with 7 bases left in between. The germline V gene encodes CDR1 SQVTM and CDR2 ANQGSEA. CDR3 DNA sequence: TGCAGCGTTGAAGGCAGATCGAACACTGAAGCTTTCTTT. Amino acids: CSVEGRSNTEAFF.

This chain joins TRBV2 and TRBJ1-1; 12 bases match TRBD1. The CDR3 is 16 residues long. Losses at the gene ends were 7 bases for V and 3 bases for J; bases not matched to a gene: 9. Germline CDR1 and CDR2: SNHLY and FYNNEI. In nucleotides, the CDR3 is TGTGCCAGCAATTGGGGGACAGGGGGCGAGGACACTGAAGCTTTCTTT. It specifies CASNWGTGGEDTEAFF.

The V and J genes are TRBV5-1 and TRBJ2-2; TRBD2 aligns across 9 bases. Germline V CDR1 and CDR2: SGHRS, YFSETQ. CDR3 length: 17 amino acids. With 0 bases clipped from V and 4 bases from J, the junction kept 7 bases outside the gene matches. This CDR3 reads CASSLVLAGLSTGELFF. CDR3 nucleotide sequence: TGCGCCAGCAGCTTGGTTCTAGCGGGATTGAGCACCGGGGAGCTGTTTTTT.

The chain employs TRBV5-5 and TRBJ2-1; D perhaps matches TRBD2 (6 bases). The CDR3 contains 15 residues. Trimming removed 1 base at V and 2 bases at J, with 10 bases between. Germline V gene sequence: CDR1 SGHKS, CDR2 YYEKEE (reference sequence). CDR3: CASSLSGSAYNEQFF. The CDR3 DNA reads TGTGCCAGCAGCTTGTCCGGGAGTGCCTACAATGAGCAGTTCTTC.

This chain connects TRBV7-3 to TRBJ2-2; maybe TRBD2 (7 bases). The CDR3 spans 17 residues. Germline values: CDR1 SGHTA, CDR2 FQGTGA. V was trimmed by 0 bases and J by 2 bases, leaving 13 bases between them. The CDR3 DNA reads as TGTGCCAGCAGCTTAACTGGCGGGGGCTACAACACCGGGGAGCTGTTTTTT. Its translation is CASSLTGGGYNTGELFF.

J is TRBJ2-7 and V is TRBV11-2; TRBD2 might be the D (6 bases). Per the germline V gene, CDR1 is SGHAT and CDR2 is FQNNGV. The CDR3 length is 16 residues. V lost 1 base and J lost 5, with 18 bases in between. The CDR3 nucleotides are TGTGCCAGCAGCTTAGCTTTGGGTGGAGGGATTCACGAGCAGTACTTC. This sequence encodes CASSLALGGGIHEQYF. The full variable domain, with the rest looked up from reference TRBV11-2 and TRBJ2-7, is EAGVAQSPRYKIIEKRQSVAFWCNPISGHATLYWYQQILGQGPKLLIQFQNNGVVDDSQLPKDRFSAERLKGVDSTLKIQPAKLEDSAVYLCASSLALGGGIHEQYFGPGTRLTVT.

V is TRBV20-1 and J is TRBJ2-7; D perhaps matches TRBD1 (6 bases). The germline CDR1 and CDR2 sequences are DFQATT and SNEGSKA (reference sequence). This CDR3 spans 16 amino acids. Trimming took 3 bases from V and 3 from J, leaving 21 bases between them. Written as DNA, the CDR3 is TGCAGTGCTAGTTCTATAGCAGGGGAATTAAACTACGAGCAGTACTTC. Its protein is CSASSIAGELNYEQYF.

The chain carries TRBV11-3 and TRBJ2-2; TRBD2 agrees at 8 bases. The V and J ends lost 0 bases and 3 bases, in that order; junction bases with no gene match: 6. Germline loops: CDR1 SGHNT, CDR2 YENEEA. There are 17 residues in the CDR3. The CDR3, as DNA: TGTGCCAGCAGCTTAGACCTCGGGGGACTAGACACCGGGGAGCTGTTTTTT. It codes for CASSLDLGGLDTGELFF.

The CDR3 protein is CASSPTSLTGETQYF. The CDR3, as DNA: TGTGCCAGCTCACCTACCTCACTGACTGGGGAGACCCAGTACTTC. The chain employs TRBV18 and TRBJ2-5; D remains unclear. The CDR3 runs 15 residues. V dropped 3 bases and J dropped 5 bases, with 16 bases sitting between them. CDR1 and CDR2 from the germline V gene are KGHSH and LQKENI.